This is a list of T cell receptor beta chains from one sample in a study of blood T cell repertoires in COVID-19. Sequencing was performed with immunoSEQ multiplex PCR; in TCRdb, only in-frame clones are kept and a portion is missing. The table includes around 220,000 clones, approximately 84% detected once. The sequenced sample was peripheral blood. The receptors come from a man aged 40-49 years with active or convalescent COVID-19. CDR3s include the opening cysteine and the closing phenylalanine or tryptophan. A D gene is named only where the DNA matches it firmly. A clone size is listed for some rows: how often the clone was seen (once, few, many), or a class if it is expanded.

V	J	size	D	CDR3	DNA
TRBV6-5	TRBJ2-7	NA	TRBD1	CASTPGQGYEQYF	TGTGCCAGCACACCGGGACAGGGCTACGAGCAGTACTTC
TRBV7-2	TRBJ2-1	NA	TRBD2	CASSLALAGEGDNEQFF	TGTGCCAGCAGCTTAGCGCTGGCGGGAGAAGGGGACAATGAGCAGTTCTTC
TRBV28	TRBJ2-7	NA	NA	CAHTERGLGEQYF	TGTGCCCATACCGAAAGGGGTCTAGGCGAGCAGTACTTC
TRBV9	TRBJ1-2	NA	NA	CASSFGPGTNYGYTF	TGTGCCAGCAGCTTCGGTCCGGGGACTAACTATGGCTACACCTTC
TRBV9	TRBJ1-1	NA	NA	CASSVGDRLNTEAFF	TGTGCCAGCAGCGTTGGAGACAGACTGAACACTGAAGCTTTCTTT
TRBV10-3	TRBJ2-7	NA	TRBD1	CAISESTGGPYEQYF	TGTGCCATCAGTGAGTCGACAGGGGGCCCCTACGAGCAGTACTTC
TRBV3-1/TRBV3-2	TRBJ1-1	NA	NA	CATSLAGMNTEAFF	TGTGCCACCTCTTTGGCGGGCATGAACACTGAAGCTTTCTTT
TRBV3-1/TRBV3-2	TRBJ2-5	NA	NA	CASSQDGRGSVTQYF	TGTGCCAGCAGCCAAGATGGCAGGGGCTCGGTGACCCAGTACTTC
TRBV18	TRBJ1-1	NA	NA	CASSPSAGFSTEAFF	TGTGCCAGCTCACCCTCGGCAGGGTTCAGCACTGAAGCTTTCTTT
TRBV18	TRBJ1-2	NA	NA	CASSQSTANYGYTF	TGTGCCAGCTCACAGTCGACAGCCAACTATGGCTACACCTTC
TRBV5-3	TRBJ1-2	NA	NA	CARSFCEGGYGYTF	TGTGCCAGAAGCTTTTGTGAGGGCGGCTATGGCTACACCTTC
TRBV11-2	TRBJ2-7	once	NA	CASSLVTDTYEQYF	TGTGCCAGCAGCTTAGTGACAGACACCTACGAGCAGTACTTC
TRBV25-1	TRBJ1-1	few	NA	CASAGDVWTEAFF	TGTGCCAGCGCCGGAGATGTGTGGACTGAAGCTTTCTTT
TRBV7-2	TRBJ1-6	once	NA	CASSFGQGSYNSPLHF	TGTGCCAGCAGCTTCGGTCAGGGCTCCTATAATTCACCCCTCCACTTT
TRBV6-6	TRBJ2-4	NA	TRBD2	CASSPSGVNPPAKNIQYF	TGTGCCAGCAGTCCCAGCGGGGTCAACCCTCCAGCCAAAAACATTCAGTACTTC
TRBV6-5	TRBJ2-7	NA	TRBD2	CATERESREQYF	TGTGCCACCGAGCGGGAATCCCGCGAGCAGTACTTC
TRBV7-9	TRBJ2-7	NA	NA	CASRVLGDEQYF	TGTGCCAGCAGGGTTCTAGGGGACGAGCAGTACTTC
TRBV7-2	TRBJ2-3	NA	TRBD2	CASSLVRGGLVDTQYF	TGTGCCAGCAGCTTAGTACGGGGGGGGCTTGTAGATACGCAGTATTTT
TRBV10-3	TRBJ1-4	NA	NA	CAISEQQSTNEKLFF	TGTGCCATCAGTGAACAACAGTCAACTAATGAAAAACTGTTTTTT
TRBV28	TRBJ2-7	NA	TRBD1	CASSPGTGWYEQYF	TGTGCCAGCAGTCCTGGGACAGGGTGGTACGAGCAGTACTTC
TRBV30	TRBJ1-6	once	NA	CAWDMMHNSPLHF	TGTGCCTGGGACATGATGCATAATTCACCCCTCCACTTT
TRBV7-9	TRBJ1-3	NA	NA	CASSLDSSGNTIYF	TGTGCCAGCAGCTTGGACAGCTCTGGAAACACCATATATTTT
TRBV5-1	TRBJ1-1	NA	NA	CASSSQNAMNTEAFF	TGCGCCAGCAGCTCTCAAAACGCTATGAACACTGAAGCTTTCTTT
TRBV28	TRBJ1-1	NA	NA	CASSYGTLNTEAFF	TGTGCCAGCAGCTACGGGACATTGAACACTGAAGCTTTCTTT
TRBV11-2	TRBJ1-2	NA	TRBD1	CASSPRTGGPYGYTF	TGTGCCAGCAGCCCCAGAACAGGGGGTCCTTATGGCTACACCTTC
TRBV18	TRBJ2-7	few	TRBD1	CASSPGTGGTYEQYF	TGTGCCAGCTCCCCCGGGACAGGGGGGACCTACGAGCAGTACTTC
TRBV4-2	TRBJ2-7	NA	TRBD2	CASSQAGLASEQYF	TGTGCCAGCAGCCAAGCTGGACTAGCGAGCGAGCAGTACTTC
TRBV4-1	TRBJ2-1	NA	TRBD2	CASSPREDSYNEQFF	TGCGCCAGCAGCCCCCGGGAGGACTCCTACAATGAGCAGTTCTTC
TRBV28	TRBJ2-5	NA	NA	CASSLRGPQETQYF	TGTGCCAGCAGTTTAAGAGGTCCCCAAGAGACCCAGTACTTC
TRBV27	TRBJ1-1	NA	TRBD1	CASSIWDSGRNTEAFF	TGTGCCAGCAGTATTTGGGACAGTGGGCGGAACACTGAAGCTTTCTTT
TRBV12-3/TRBV12-4	TRBJ2-5	once	NA	CASSPYGRETQYF	TGTGCCAGCAGTCCCTATGGTCGAGAGACCCAGTACTTC
TRBV5-1	TRBJ1-1	NA	NA	CASSPLTGGGTEAFF	TGCGCCAGCAGCCCCCTGACGGGGGGTGGCACTGAAGCTTTCTTT
TRBV5-1	TRBJ2-3	NA	NA	CASSAGGGPTDTQYF	TGCGCCAGCAGCGCTGGGGGGGGGCCCACAGATACGCAGTATTTT
TRBV5-5	TRBJ2-1	NA	TRBD2	CASSLSGGLAGSYNEQFF	TGTGCCAGCAGCTTAAGTGGGGGACTAGCGGGTTCCTACAATGAGCAGTTCTTC
TRBV5-4	TRBJ2-7	once	TRBD2	CASSLGGLAGSHEQYF	TGTGCCAGCAGCTTAGGGGGACTAGCGGGAAGTCACGAGCAGTACTTC
TRBV19	TRBJ1-6	NA	NA	CASSFDGAGSYNSPLHF	TGTGCCAGTAGTTTCGACGGTGCAGGATCCTATAATTCACCCCTCCACTTT
TRBV6-5	TRBJ1-6	NA	NA	CASSHEGDNSPLHF	TGTGCCAGCAGCCACGAGGGGGATAATTCACCCCTCCACTTT
TRBV6-6	TRBJ2-7	NA	TRBD2	CASSYFRGGYEQYF	TGTGCCAGCAGTTACTTTCGGGGGGGCTACGAGCAGTACTTC
TRBV11-3	TRBJ2-1	NA	TRBD2	CASSLRGPTSGISYNEQFF	TGTGCCAGCAGCTTAAGGGGACCGACTAGCGGGATTTCCTACAATGAGCAGTTCTTC
TRBV7-9	TRBJ1-1	few	NA	CASSLGQLNTEAFF	TGTGCCAGCAGCTTAGGACAGTTGAACACTGAAGCTTTCTTT
TRBV11-1	TRBJ2-5	NA	NA	CASSLEVPIYEETQYF	TGTGCCAGCAGCTTAGAAGTGCCGATCTACGAGGAGACCCAGTACTTC
TRBV6-5	TRBJ2-7	NA	NA	CASSQGQHSYEQYF	TGTGCCAGCAGTCAGGGTCAGCACTCCTACGAGCAGTACTTC
TRBV5-4	TRBJ1-2	few	NA	CASSSPGDPNYGYTF	TGTGCCAGCAGCTCGCCGGGGGACCCCAACTATGGCTACACCTTC
TRBV28	TRBJ2-1	NA	TRBD2	CASSGTSVWNEQFF	TGTGCCAGCAGTGGGACTAGCGTTTGGAATGAGCAGTTCTTC
TRBV5-8	TRBJ1-5	NA	NA	CASSFQREAMGFDQPQHF	TGTGCCAGCAGCTTCCAACGGGAGGCAATGGGGTTTGACCAGCCCCAGCATTTT
TRBV5-1	TRBJ1-4	few	TRBD1	CASSLGQGSEKLFF	TGCGCCAGCAGCCTAGGACAGGGATCTGAAAAACTGTTTTTT
TRBV2	TRBJ1-1	NA	NA	CASSEARQSEAFF	TGTGCCAGCAGTGAAGCGAGGCAGTCTGAAGCTTTCTTT
TRBV7-3	TRBJ1-2	NA	NA	CASSPEPMLVTNYGYTF	TGTGCCAGCAGCCCAGAACCAATGTTGGTCACTAACTATGGCTACACCTTC
TRBV6-5	TRBJ2-1	NA	NA	CASLGVSPYNEQFF	TGTGCCAGTCTAGGGGTGAGCCCCTACAATGAGCAGTTCTTC
TRBV19	TRBJ2-5	NA	TRBD2	CASSPGLAGGGETQYF	TGTGCCAGTAGTCCGGGACTAGCGGGAGGGGGGGAGACCCAGTACTTC
TRBV2	TRBJ2-2	NA	TRBD2	CASSSSGGGELFF	TGTGCCAGCAGTTCTAGCGGTGGCGGGGAGCTGTTTTTT